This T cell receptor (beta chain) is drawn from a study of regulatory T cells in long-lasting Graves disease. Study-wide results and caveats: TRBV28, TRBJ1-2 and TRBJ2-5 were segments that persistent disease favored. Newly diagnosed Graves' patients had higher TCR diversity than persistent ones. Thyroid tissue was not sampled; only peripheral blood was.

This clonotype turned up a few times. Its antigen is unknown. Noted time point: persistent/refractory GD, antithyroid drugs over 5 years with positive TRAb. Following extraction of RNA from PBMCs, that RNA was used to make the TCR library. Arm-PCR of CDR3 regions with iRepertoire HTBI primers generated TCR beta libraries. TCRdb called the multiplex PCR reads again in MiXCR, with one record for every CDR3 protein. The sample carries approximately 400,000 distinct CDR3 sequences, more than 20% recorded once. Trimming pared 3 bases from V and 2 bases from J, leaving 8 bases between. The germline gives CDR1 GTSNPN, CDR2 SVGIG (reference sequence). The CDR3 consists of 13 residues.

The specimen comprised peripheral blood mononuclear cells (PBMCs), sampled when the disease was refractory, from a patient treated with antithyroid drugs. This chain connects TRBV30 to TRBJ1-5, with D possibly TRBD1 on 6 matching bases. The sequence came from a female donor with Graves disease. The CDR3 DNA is TGTGCCTGGAGCAGGGGCCGCAATCAGCCCCAGCATTTT. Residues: CAWSRGRNQPQHF.